The clone carrying this T cell receptor beta chain was seen more than once but under ten times. Its antigen is not identified. Naive CD4+ T cells were purified with Tregs depleted by CD25. Full-length variable regions came from constant-region reverse primers plus semi-nested Nested Universal Primer A PCR. TCRdb called the 5' RACE reads again in MiXCR, with one record for every CDR3 protein. The sample records tens of thousands of distinct CDR3 sequences, about 28% being singletons. The germline V and J ends were trimmed by 0 bases and 6 bases, with 11 bases remaining between them. The CDR3 spans 14 residues. Germline V gene data show CDR1 as LGHDT and CDR2 as YNNKEL (reference sequence). Study findings and constraints: Greatest tumor Treg TCR overlap was with tumor naive CD4+ cells.

Sequencing was performed on naive CD4+ T cells sorted from blood. Subset indicated: naive CD4+ T cells, CD4+CD45RA+CD25-. The chain employs TRBV3-1 and TRBJ1-1, with D tentatively TRBD1 (5 bases). This clonotype was obtained from a female donor with breast cancer. DNA of the CDR3: TGTGCCAGCAGCCAAGAAGGGGTACCGGCTGAAGCTTTCTTT. It translates to CASSQEGVPAEAFF.